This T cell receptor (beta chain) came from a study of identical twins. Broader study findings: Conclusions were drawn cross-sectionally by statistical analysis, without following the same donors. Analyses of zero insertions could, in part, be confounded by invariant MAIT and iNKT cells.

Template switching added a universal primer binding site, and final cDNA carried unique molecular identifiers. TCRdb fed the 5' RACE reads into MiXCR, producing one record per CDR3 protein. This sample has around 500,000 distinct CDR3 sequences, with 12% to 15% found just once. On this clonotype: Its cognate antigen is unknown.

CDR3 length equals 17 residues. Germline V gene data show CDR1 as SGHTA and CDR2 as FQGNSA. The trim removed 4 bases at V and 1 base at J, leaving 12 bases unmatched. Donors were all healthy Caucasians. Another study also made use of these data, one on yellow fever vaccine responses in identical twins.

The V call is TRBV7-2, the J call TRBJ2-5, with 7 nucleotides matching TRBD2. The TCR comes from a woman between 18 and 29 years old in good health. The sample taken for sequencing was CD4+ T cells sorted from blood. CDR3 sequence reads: CASSSYRRLALQETQYF. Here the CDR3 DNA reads TGTGCCAGCAGCTCGTACCGGAGACTAGCCCTCCAAGAGACCCAGTACTTC.